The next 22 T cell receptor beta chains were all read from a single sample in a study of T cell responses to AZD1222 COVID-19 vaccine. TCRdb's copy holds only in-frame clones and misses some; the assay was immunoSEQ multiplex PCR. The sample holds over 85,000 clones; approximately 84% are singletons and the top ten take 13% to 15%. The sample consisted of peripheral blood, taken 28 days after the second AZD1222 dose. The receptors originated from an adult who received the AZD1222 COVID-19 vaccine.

The CDR3 region is CASSYQDLYGNEQFF. CDR3 in DNA: TGTGCCAGCAGTTATCAGGACTTGTACGGCAATGAGCAGTTCTTC. This rearrangement joins TRBV6-2 or TRBV6-3 to TRBJ2-1; D is perhaps TRBD2 (5 bases). The length of the CDR3 is 15 residues. Germline V gene data show CDR1 as MNHEY and CDR2 as SVGEGT. V was shortened by 3 bases and J by 6 bases, with 15 bases between the two germline ends.

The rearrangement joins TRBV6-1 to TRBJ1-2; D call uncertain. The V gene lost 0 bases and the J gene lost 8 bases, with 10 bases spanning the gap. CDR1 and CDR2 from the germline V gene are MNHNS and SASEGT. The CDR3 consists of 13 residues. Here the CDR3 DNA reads TGTGCCAGCAGTGAAGCGTTGCGATACGGCTACACCTTC. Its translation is CASSEALRYGYTF.

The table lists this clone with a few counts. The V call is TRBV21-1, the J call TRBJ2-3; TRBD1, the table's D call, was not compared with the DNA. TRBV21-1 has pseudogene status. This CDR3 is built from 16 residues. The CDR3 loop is CASSNGLGQTTDTQYF. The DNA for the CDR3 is TGTGCCAGCAGCAACGGACTGGGACAGACCACAGATACGCAGTATTTT.

In nucleotides, the CDR3 is TGTGCCAGCGCGGCAGGCACAGATACGCAGTATTTT. The encoded protein is CASAAGTDTQYF. The chain is built from TRBV6-5 and TRBJ2-3; D is unresolved. The V and J ends lost 8 bases and 1 base respectively, with 7 bases between them. CDR3 length: 12 residues. Germline V CDR1 and CDR2: MNHEY, SVGAGI.

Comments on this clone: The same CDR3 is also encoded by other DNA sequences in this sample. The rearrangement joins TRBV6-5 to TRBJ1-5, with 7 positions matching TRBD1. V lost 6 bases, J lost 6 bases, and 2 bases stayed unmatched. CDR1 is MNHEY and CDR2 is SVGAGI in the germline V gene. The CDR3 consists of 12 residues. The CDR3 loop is CASRRQGQPQHF. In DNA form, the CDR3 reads TGTGCCAGCAGGAGACAGGGTCAGCCCCAGCATTTT.

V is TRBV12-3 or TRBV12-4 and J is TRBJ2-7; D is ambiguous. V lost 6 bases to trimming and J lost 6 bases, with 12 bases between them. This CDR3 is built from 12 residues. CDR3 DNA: TGTGCCAGCAGCCCCGGTCCTGGCGAGCAGTACTTC. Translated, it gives CASSPGPGEQYF.

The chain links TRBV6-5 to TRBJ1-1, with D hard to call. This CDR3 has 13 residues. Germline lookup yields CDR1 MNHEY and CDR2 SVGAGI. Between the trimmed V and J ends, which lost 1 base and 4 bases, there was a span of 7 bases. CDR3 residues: CASSYFPSTEAFF. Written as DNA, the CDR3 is TGTGCCAGCAGTTACTTTCCGAGCACTGAAGCTTTCTTT.

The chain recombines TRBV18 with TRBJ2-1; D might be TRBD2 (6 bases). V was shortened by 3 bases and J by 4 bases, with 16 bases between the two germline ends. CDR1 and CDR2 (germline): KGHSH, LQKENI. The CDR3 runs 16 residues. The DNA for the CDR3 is TGTGCCAGCTCACCGTACGGACTAACCAAATACAATGAGCAGTTCTTC. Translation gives CASSPYGLTKYNEQFF.

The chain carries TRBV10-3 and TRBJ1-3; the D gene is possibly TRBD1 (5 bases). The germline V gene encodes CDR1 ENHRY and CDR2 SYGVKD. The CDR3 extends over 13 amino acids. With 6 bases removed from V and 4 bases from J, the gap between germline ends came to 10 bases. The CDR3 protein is CAISRVSGNTIYF. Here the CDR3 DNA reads TGTGCCATCAGCAGGGTCTCGGGAAACACCATATATTTT.

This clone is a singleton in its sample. In DNA form, the CDR3 reads TGTGCCTGGAGTGTAGAGGGGTACGAGCAGTACTTC. Its protein is CAWSVEGYEQYF. The genes are TRBV30 and TRBJ2-7; D might be TRBD1 or TRBD2, each matching 5 bases. Germline V gives CDR1 GTSNPN, CDR2 SVGIG (reference sequence). V lost 0 bases to trimming and J lost 4 bases, with 7 bases between them. The CDR3 length is 12 residues.

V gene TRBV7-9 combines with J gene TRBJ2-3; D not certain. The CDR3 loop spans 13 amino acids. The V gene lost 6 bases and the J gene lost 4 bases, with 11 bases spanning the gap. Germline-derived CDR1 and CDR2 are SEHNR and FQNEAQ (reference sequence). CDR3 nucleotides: TGTGCCAGCAGGGACCAGGCGCCAGATACGCAGTATTTT. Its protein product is CASRDQAPDTQYF.

The CDR3 is CASSPADGYEQYF. The DNA of the CDR3 is TGTGCCAGCAGCCCCGCGGACGGCTACGAGCAGTACTTC. The chain joins TRBV7-2 to TRBJ2-7, with D hard to call. V was clipped by 5 bases and J by 3 bases, with 11 bases between them. Per germline, CDR1 SGHTA and CDR2 FQGNSA. The CDR3 extends over 13 amino acids.

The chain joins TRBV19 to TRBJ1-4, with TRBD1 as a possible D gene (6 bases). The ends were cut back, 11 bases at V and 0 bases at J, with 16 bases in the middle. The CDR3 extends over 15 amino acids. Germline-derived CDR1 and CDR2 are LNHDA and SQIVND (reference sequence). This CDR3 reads CAVKGGRATNEKLFF. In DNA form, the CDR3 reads TGTGCCGTAAAGGGGGGTAGAGCAACTAATGAAAAACTGTTTTTT.

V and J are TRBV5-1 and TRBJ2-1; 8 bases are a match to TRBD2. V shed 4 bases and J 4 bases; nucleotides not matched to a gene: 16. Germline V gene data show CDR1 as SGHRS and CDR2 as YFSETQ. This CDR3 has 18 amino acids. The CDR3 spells CASSPLLHSGKGYNEQFF. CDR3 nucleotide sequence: TGCGCCAGCAGCCCCTTACTACATAGCGGGAAGGGGTACAATGAGCAGTTCTTC.

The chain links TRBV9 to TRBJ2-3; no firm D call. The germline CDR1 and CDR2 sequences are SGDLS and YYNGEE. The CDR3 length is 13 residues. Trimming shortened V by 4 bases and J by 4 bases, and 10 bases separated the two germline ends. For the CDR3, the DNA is TGTGCCAGCAGCCCCCAGGTAGCAGATACGCAGTATTTT. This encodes CASSPQVADTQYF.

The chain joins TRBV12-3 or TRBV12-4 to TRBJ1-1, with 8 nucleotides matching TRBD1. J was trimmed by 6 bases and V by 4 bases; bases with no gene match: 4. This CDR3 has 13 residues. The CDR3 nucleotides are TGTGCCAGCAGTTCTTTACAGGGGGCTGAAGCTTTCTTT. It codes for CASSSLQGAEAFF.

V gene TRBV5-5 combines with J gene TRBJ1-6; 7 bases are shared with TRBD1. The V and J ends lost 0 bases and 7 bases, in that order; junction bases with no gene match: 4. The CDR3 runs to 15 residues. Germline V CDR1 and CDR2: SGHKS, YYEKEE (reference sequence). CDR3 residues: CASSLDWDRNSPLHF. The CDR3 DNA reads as TGTGCCAGCAGCTTGGACTGGGACAGAAATTCACCCCTCCACTTT. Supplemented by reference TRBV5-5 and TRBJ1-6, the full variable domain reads DAGVTQSPTHLIKTRGQQVTLRCSPISGHKSVSWYQQVLGQGPQFIFQYYEKEERGRGNFPDRFSARQFPNYSSELNVNALLLGDSALYLCASSLDWDRNSPLHFGNGTRLTVT.

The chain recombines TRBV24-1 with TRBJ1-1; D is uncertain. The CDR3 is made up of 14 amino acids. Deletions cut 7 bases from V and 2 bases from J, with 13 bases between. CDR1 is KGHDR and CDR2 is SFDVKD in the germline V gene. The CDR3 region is CATRRVPLNTEAFF. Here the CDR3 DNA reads TGTGCCACCAGGAGGGTCCCCCTTAACACTGAAGCTTTCTTT.

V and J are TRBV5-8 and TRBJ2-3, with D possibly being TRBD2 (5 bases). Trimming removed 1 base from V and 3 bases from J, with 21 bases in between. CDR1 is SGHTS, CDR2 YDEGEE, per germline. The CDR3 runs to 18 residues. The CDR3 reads CASSLRFRRRVATDTQYF. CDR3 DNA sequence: TGTGCCAGCAGCTTGAGGTTTCGGCGGCGGGTGGCGACAGATACGCAGTATTTT.

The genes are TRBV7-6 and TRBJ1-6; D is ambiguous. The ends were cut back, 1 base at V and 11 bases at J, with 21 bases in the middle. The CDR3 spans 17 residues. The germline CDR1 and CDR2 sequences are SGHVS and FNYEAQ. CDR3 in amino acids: CASSLEVLSGAETPLHF. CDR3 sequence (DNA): TGTGCCAGCAGCTTAGAAGTTCTATCGGGAGCCGAAACACCCCTCCACTTT.

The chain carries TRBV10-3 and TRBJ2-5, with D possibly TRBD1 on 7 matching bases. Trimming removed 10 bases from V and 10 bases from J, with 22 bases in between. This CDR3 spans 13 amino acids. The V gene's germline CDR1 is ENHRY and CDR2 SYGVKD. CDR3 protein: CATTEGAPWDQYF. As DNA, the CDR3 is TGTGCCACGACGGAGGGGGCCCCATGGGACCAGTACTTC.

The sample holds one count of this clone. CDR3 in DNA: TGTGCCAGCAGCTTCCATGGGCAGGGCACCAATCAGCCCCAGCATTTT. Amino acids: CASSFHGQGTNQPQHF. The chain has TRBV7-2 and TRBJ1-5; tentatively, D is TRBD1 (5 bases). In germline, CDR1 is SGHTA, CDR2 FQGNSA. The germline V and J ends were trimmed by 3 bases and 3 bases, with 15 bases remaining between them. The CDR3 sequence is 16 residues long. The full variable domain, completed using reference TRBV7-2 and TRBJ1-5, is GAGVSQSPSNKVTEKGKDVELRCDPISGHTALYWYRQSLGQGLEFLIYFQGNSAPDKSGLPSDRFSAERTGGSVSTLTIQRTQQEDSAVYLCASSFHGQGTNQPQHFGDGTRLSIL.